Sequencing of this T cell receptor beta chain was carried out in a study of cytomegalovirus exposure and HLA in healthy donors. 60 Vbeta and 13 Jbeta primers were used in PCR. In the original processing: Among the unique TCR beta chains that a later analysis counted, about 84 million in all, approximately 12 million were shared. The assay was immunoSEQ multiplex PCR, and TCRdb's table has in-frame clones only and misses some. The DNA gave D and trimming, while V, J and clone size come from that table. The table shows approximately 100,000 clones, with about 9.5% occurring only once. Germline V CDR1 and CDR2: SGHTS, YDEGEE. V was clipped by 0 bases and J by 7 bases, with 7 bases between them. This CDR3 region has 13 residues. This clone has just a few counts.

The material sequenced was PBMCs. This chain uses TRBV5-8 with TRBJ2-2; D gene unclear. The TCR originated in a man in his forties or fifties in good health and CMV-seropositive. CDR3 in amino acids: CASSLVSYGELFF. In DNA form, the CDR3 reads TGTGCCAGCAGCTTGGTGTCCTACGGGGAGCTGTTTTTT.